The entry below gives a single T cell receptor (beta chain) sequence along with its context. Its specificity is unknown. The V segment lost 2 bases and the J segment 6 bases; nucleotides outside the gene matches: 12. CDR1 is SGHTA, CDR2 FQGNSA, per germline. The CDR3 consists of 16 residues. This entry belongs to a study of beta chain features in type 1 diabetes. Study context: On cell yields, gender and age, patients and healthy donors were similar. Sorted cell examination encompassed 85 million to 140 million cells across all samples. Study-level results: Sequencing used cDNA, and cells with high TCR expression could therefore be over-represented. Moderate but significant shortening of TCRB CDR3s was recorded in all four CD4+ subsets from Type 1 diabetes patients.

Sorting produced populations that all topped 95% purity. The investigators reverse transcribed all of the isolated RNA, so they sequenced expressed TCRB transcripts. TCRdb's copy holds only in-frame clones and misses some; the assay was immunoSEQ multiplex PCR. The table includes 300,000 to 350,000 clones, around 9% detected once. The rearrangement joins TRBV7-2 to TRBJ1-1; 7 positions agree with TRBD1. Sequencing was carried out using central memory CD4+ T cells from blood. The sequence was obtained from a man aged 25-45 years with type 1 diabetes. CDR3 residues: CASSLWVTGASPEAFF. As DNA, the CDR3 is TGTGCCAGCAGCTTATGGGTTACAGGGGCGAGCCCTGAAGCTTTCTTT.